This is a list of T cell receptor beta chains from one sample in a study of cytomegalovirus exposure and HLA in healthy donors. Only in-frame clones appear in the TCRdb table, and some are missing; sequencing was by immunoSEQ multiplex PCR. The repertoire includes approximately 190,000 clones, about 13% of them detected once, and about 7.8% sits in the top ten. Specimen: PBMCs. The receptors shown here come from a man aged 45-65 years in good health and CMV-seropositive. The CDR3 runs from the conserved cysteine through the conserved F or W. Each record gives: CDR3 protein, CDR3 DNA, V gene, J gene, clone size, D gene. The D gene is left open where the match is weak. Expanded clones get a size class; other rows say once, few or many, or leave the size out.

CDR3 protein: CASKRTGGGEKLFF
CDR3 DNA: TGTGCCAGTAAGAGGACAGGGGGCGGTGAAAAACTGTTTTTT
V gene: TRBV19
J gene: TRBJ1-4
clone size: -
D gene: TRBD1

CDR3 protein: CASSLSFGNTIYF
CDR3 DNA: TGTGCCAGCAGCTTAAGCTTTGGAAACACCATATATTTT
V gene: TRBV7-2
J gene: TRBJ1-3
clone size: once
D gene: -

CDR3 protein: CASSRDTGYSNQPQHF
CDR3 DNA: TGTGCCAGCTCACGGGACACTGGATATAGCAATCAGCCCCAGCATTTT
V gene: TRBV18
J gene: TRBJ1-5
clone size: few
D gene: -

CDR3 protein: CASSSRLAGGQYNEQFF
CDR3 DNA: TGCGCCAGCAGCTCCAGACTAGCGGGGGGGCAGTACAATGAGCAGTTCTTC
V gene: TRBV4-1
J gene: TRBJ2-1
clone size: few
D gene: TRBD2

CDR3 protein: CASSLDGTGGYEQYF
CDR3 DNA: TGCGCCAGCAGCTTGGATGGGACAGGGGGCTACGAGCAGTACTTC
V gene: TRBV5-1
J gene: TRBJ2-7
clone size: -
D gene: TRBD1

CDR3 protein: CASSPGTSGTDTQYF
CDR3 DNA: TGTGCCAGTAGTCCTGGGACTAGCGGGACAGATACGCAGTATTTT
V gene: TRBV19
J gene: TRBJ2-3
clone size: -
D gene: TRBD2

CDR3 protein: CASSQETGSPLHF
CDR3 DNA: TGCGCCAGCAGCCAAGAGACGGGTTCACCCCTCCACTTT
V gene: TRBV4-3
J gene: TRBJ1-6
clone size: few
D gene: -

CDR3 protein: CASSPLGQASGTEAFF
CDR3 DNA: TGTGCCAGCTCACCCCTTGGACAGGCGAGTGGCACTGAAGCTTTCTTT
V gene: TRBV18
J gene: TRBJ1-1
clone size: -
D gene: TRBD1

CDR3 protein: CASSALEAGSPLHF
CDR3 DNA: TGTGCCAGCAGCGCCCTAGAGGCCGGCTCACCCCTCCACTTT
V gene: TRBV9
J gene: TRBJ1-6
clone size: -
D gene: -

CDR3 protein: CASSLAGTSTDTQYF
CDR3 DNA: TGCGCCAGCAGTTTAGCGGGGACTAGCACAGATACGCAGTATTTT
V gene: TRBV5-1
J gene: TRBJ2-3
clone size: -
D gene: TRBD2

CDR3 protein: CASRKDRVDYEQYF
CDR3 DNA: TGTGCCAGCAGGAAGGACAGGGTTGACTACGAGCAGTACTTC
V gene: TRBV27
J gene: TRBJ2-7
clone size: -
D gene: TRBD1

CDR3 protein: CASSLTGSGSYEQYF
CDR3 DNA: TGTGCCAGCAGCTTAACCGGGTCGGGGAGCTACGAGCAGTACTTC
V gene: TRBV7-3
J gene: TRBJ2-7
clone size: few
D gene: -

CDR3 protein: CASSQEGGGRGGELFF
CDR3 DNA: TGCGCCAGCAGCCAAGAGGGCGGGGGTCGAGGCGGGGAGCTGTTTTTT
V gene: TRBV4-3
J gene: TRBJ2-2
clone size: -
D gene: TRBD2

CDR3 protein: CASSVAHGQTNYGYTF
CDR3 DNA: TGTGCCAGCAGCGTAGCCCACGGACAAACTAACTATGGCTACACCTTC
V gene: TRBV9
J gene: TRBJ1-2
clone size: few
D gene: -

CDR3 protein: CASSYPGGGTQYF
CDR3 DNA: TGTGCCAGCAGTTACCCGGGGGGAGGGACCCAGTACTTC
V gene: TRBV6-5
J gene: TRBJ2-5
clone size: -
D gene: TRBD2

CDR3 protein: CASSVEIGTSGDNEQFF
CDR3 DNA: TGTGCCAGCAGCGTAGAGATAGGGACTAGCGGGGACAATGAGCAGTTCTTC
V gene: TRBV9
J gene: TRBJ2-1
clone size: few
D gene: TRBD2

CDR3 protein: CASSEQGQPQHF
CDR3 DNA: TGTGCCAGCAGTGAACAGGGGCAGCCCCAGCATTTT
V gene: TRBV7-9
J gene: TRBJ1-5
clone size: few
D gene: TRBD1

CDR3 protein: CASSLVQQNYGYTF
CDR3 DNA: TGTGCCAGCAGCTTAGTACAGCAAAACTATGGCTACACCTTC
V gene: TRBV7-2
J gene: TRBJ1-2
clone size: -
D gene: -

CDR3 protein: CASIRDINQPQHF
CDR3 DNA: TGTGCCAGCATTCGGGACATCAATCAGCCCCAGCATTTT
V gene: TRBV2
J gene: TRBJ1-5
clone size: few
D gene: -

CDR3 protein: CASSRGAAYNEQFF
CDR3 DNA: TGCGCCAGCAGTCGGGGGGCGGCCTACAATGAGCAGTTCTTC
V gene: TRBV5-1
J gene: TRBJ2-1
clone size: -
D gene: -

CDR3 protein: CASSSNGETQYF
CDR3 DNA: TGCGCCAGCAGCTCGAACGGGGAGACCCAGTACTTC
V gene: TRBV5-1
J gene: TRBJ2-5
clone size: few
D gene: -

CDR3 protein: CASSLEPQGSAEAFF
CDR3 DNA: TGTGCCAGCAGCTTGGAACCACAGGGCTCTGCTGAAGCTTTCTTT
V gene: TRBV7-2
J gene: TRBJ1-1
clone size: few
D gene: -

CDR3 protein: CASRAGQVTGDEQFF
CDR3 DNA: TGTGCCAGCAGGGCGGGACAGGTCACCGGGGATGAGCAGTTCTTC
V gene: TRBV7-9
J gene: TRBJ2-1
clone size: -
D gene: TRBD1

CDR3 protein: CASSLIRAHANGYTF
CDR3 DNA: TGTGCCAGCAGTTTGATCAGGGCGCATGCGAATGGCTACACCTTC
V gene: TRBV28
J gene: TRBJ1-2
clone size: few
D gene: -

CDR3 protein: CASPPRGGGGFTDTQYF
CDR3 DNA: TGTGCCAGCCCCCCCCGGGGAGGCGGGGGATTCACAGATACGCAGTATTTT
V gene: TRBV7-9
J gene: TRBJ2-3
clone size: few
D gene: TRBD2

CDR3 protein: CASRIGGLYGYTF
CDR3 DNA: TGTGCCAGCAGAATTGGAGGGCTCTATGGCTACACCTTC
V gene: TRBV28
J gene: TRBJ1-2
clone size: -
D gene: -

CDR3 protein: CASSATGTSQETQYF
CDR3 DNA: TGTGCCAGCAGCGCTACCGGGACATCCCAAGAGACCCAGTACTTC
V gene: TRBV7-2
J gene: TRBJ2-5
clone size: once
D gene: -

CDR3 protein: CASSTTSGGNSPLHF
CDR3 DNA: TGTGCCAGCAGCACGACGTCAGGGGGAAATTCACCCCTCCACTTT
V gene: TRBV9
J gene: TRBJ1-6
clone size: few
D gene: TRBD1

CDR3 protein: CASSYSDSLTDTQYF
CDR3 DNA: TGTGCCAGCAGTTACTCGGACAGTCTTACAGATACGCAGTATTTT
V gene: TRBV6-5
J gene: TRBJ2-3
clone size: -
D gene: -